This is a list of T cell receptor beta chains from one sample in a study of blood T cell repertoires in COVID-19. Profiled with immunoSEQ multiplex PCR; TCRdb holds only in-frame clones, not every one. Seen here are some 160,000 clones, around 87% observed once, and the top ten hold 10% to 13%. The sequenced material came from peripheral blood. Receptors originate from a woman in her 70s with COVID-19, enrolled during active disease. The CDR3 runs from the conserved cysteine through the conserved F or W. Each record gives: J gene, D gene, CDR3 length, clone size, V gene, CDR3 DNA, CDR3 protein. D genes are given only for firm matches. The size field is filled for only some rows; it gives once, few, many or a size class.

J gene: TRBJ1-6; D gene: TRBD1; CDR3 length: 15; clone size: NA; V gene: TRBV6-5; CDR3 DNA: TGTGCCAGCATTATAGACAGGGGTACGAATTCACCCCTCCACTTT; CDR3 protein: CASIIDRGTNSPLHF
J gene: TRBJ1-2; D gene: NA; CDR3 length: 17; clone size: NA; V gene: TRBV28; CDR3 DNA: TGTGCCAGCAGTTTAATACCGGGTCACGGTGCGGACTATGGCTACACCTTC; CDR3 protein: CASSLIPGHGADYGYTF
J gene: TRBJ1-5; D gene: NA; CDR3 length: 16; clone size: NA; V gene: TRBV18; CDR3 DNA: TGTGCCAGCTCACCACCGGTCCGGGATGGCAATCAGCCCCAGCATTTT; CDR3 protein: CASSPPVRDGNQPQHF
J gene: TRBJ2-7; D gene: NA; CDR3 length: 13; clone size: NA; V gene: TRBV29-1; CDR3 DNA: TGCAGCGTTGACGCTGGCAGAAGTACAGAGCAGTACTTC; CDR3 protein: CSVDAGRSTEQYF
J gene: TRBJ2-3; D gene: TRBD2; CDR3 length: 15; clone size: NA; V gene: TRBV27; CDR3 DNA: TGTGCCAGCAGTTTATCGACTAGCGAGTCAGATACGCAGTATTTT; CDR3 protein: CASSLSTSESDTQYF
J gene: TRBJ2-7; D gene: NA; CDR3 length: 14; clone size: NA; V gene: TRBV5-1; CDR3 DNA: TGCGCCAGCAGCTTGGCCCAGGGGAACTACGAGCAGTACTTC; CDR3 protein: CASSLAQGNYEQYF
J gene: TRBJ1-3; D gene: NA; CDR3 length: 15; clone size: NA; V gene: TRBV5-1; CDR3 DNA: TGCGCCAGCAGCTTGGTGGAGGGCTCTGGAAACACCATATATTTT; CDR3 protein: CASSLVEGSGNTIYF
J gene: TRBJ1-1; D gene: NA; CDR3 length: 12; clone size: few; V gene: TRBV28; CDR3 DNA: TGTGCCAGCAGCCGGGGGGGGCGGGAGGCTTTCTTT; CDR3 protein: CASSRGGREAFF
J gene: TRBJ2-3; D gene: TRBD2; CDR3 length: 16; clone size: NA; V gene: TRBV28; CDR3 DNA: TGTGCCAGCAGCCATGGGACTAGCGGATTCACAGATACGCAGTATTTT; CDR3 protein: CASSHGTSGFTDTQYF
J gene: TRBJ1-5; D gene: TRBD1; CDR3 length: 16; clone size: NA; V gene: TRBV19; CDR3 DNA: TGTGCCAGTAGTATAGAAGGTCAGGGGGAGAATCAGCCCCAGCATTTT; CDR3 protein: CASSIEGQGENQPQHF
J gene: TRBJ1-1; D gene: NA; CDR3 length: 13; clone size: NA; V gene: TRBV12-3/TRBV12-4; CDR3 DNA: TGTGCCAGCACCCCTGCGAGGGTGGGTGAAGCTTTCTTT; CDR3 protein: CASTPARVGEAFF
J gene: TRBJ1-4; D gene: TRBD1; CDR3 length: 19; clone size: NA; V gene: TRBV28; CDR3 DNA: TGTGCCAGCAGTTTGGTGCAGGGGGCTGGGGGTGCAACTAATGAAAAACTGTTTTTT; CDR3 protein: CASSLVQGAGGATNEKLFF
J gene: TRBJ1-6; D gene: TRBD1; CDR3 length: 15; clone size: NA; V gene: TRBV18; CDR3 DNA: TGTGCCAGCTCACCCGGACAGGCGATTAATTCACCCCTCCACTTT; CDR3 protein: CASSPGQAINSPLHF
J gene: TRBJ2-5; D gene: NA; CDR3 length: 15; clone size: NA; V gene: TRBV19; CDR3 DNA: TGTGCCAGTAGTCCTAGGTTGGCGACCCAAGAGACCCAGTACTTC; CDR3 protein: CASSPRLATQETQYF
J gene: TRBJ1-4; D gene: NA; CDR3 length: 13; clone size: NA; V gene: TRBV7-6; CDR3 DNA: TGTGCCAGCAGCTTAGCGAGGTGGGAAAAACTGTTTTTT; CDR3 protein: CASSLARWEKLFF
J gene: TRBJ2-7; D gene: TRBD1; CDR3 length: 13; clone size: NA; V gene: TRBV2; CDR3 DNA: TGTGCCAGCACCAGGACAGGGAAGTACGAGCAGTACTTC; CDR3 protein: CASTRTGKYEQYF
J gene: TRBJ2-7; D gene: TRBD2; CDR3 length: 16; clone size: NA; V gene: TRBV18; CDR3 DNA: TGTGCCAGCTCACCAATAGCGGGGGGGGCTTCCTACGAGCAGTACTTC; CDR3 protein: CASSPIAGGASYEQYF
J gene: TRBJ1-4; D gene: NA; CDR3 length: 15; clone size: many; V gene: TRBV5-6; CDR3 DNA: TGTGCCAGCAGCTTGGAGCTACAGGGCGGTGAAAAACTGTTTTTT; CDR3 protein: CASSLELQGGEKLFF
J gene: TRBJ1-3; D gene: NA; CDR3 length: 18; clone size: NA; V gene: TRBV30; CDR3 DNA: TGTGCCTGGAGTCGACCGGGGGGATTTAGGGGTTCTGGAAACACCATATATTTT; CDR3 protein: CAWSRPGGFRGSGNTIYF
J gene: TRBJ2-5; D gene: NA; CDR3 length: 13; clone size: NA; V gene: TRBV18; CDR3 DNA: TGTGCCAGCTCACCATCACAAACGGGGACCCAGTACTTC; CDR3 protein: CASSPSQTGTQYF
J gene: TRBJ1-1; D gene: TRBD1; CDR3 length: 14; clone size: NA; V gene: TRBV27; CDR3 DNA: TGTGCCAGCAGCAACAGGGGGCGAAGGGTTGAAGCTTTCTTT; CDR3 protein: CASSNRGRRVEAFF
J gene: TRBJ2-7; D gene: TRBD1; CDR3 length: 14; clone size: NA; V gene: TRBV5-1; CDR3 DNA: TGCGCCAGCAGCCCGGGACAGGGAGCCTACGAGCAGTACTTC; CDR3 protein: CASSPGQGAYEQYF
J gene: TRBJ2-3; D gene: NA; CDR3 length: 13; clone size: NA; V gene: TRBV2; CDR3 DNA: TGTGCCAGCAGTGTGGGGCCACCAGATACGCAGTATTTT; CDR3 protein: CASSVGPPDTQYF
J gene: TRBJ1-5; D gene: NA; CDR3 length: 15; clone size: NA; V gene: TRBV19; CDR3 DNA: TGTGCCAGTAGTATAGGCACCTATAGCAATCAGCCCCAGCATTTT; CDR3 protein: CASSIGTYSNQPQHF
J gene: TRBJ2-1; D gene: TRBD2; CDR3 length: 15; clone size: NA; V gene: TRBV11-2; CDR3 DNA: TGTGCCAGCAGCCGGTCGGGGGGGGGCCCCCATGAGCAGTTCTTC; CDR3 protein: CASSRSGGGPHEQFF
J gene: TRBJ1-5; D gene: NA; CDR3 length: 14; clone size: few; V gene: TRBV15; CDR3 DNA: TGTGCCACCAGCAGAGAAGGGAGAGGGCAGCCCCAGCATTTT; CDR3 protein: CATSREGRGQPQHF
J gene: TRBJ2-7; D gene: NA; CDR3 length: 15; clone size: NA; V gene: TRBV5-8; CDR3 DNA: TGTGCCAGCGGATCCGAACGGGGGGCCTCCTACGAGCAGTACTTC; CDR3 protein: CASGSERGASYEQYF
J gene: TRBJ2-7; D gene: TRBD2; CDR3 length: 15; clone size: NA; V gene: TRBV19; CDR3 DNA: TGTGCCAGTAGTATAGGCGGGGGGGCCCGCTACGAGCAGTACTTC; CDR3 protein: CASSIGGGARYEQYF
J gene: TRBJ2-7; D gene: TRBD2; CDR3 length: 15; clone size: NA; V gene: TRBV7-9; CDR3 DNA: TGTGCCAGCAGCCAACCAAGCGGGGGTACCTACGAGCAGTACTTC; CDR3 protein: CASSQPSGGTYEQYF
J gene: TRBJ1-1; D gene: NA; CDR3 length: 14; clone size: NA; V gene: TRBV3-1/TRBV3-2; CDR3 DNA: TGTGCCAGCAGCCAGCCCGGGGTGAACACTGAAGCTTTCTTT; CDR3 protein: CASSQPGVNTEAFF
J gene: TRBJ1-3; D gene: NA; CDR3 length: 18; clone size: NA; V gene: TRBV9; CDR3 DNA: TGTGCCAGCAGCGTAGAGGGGGGGAGTAAGTACTCTGGAAACACCATATATTTT; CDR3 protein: CASSVEGGSKYSGNTIYF
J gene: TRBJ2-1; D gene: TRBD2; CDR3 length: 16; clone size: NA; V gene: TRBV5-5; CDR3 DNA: TGTGCCAGCAGCTTACGGCGGGGGGGCCGGGAAAATGAGCAGTTCTTC; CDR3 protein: CASSLRRGGRENEQFF
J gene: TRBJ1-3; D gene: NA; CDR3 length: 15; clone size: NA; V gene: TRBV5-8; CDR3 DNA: TGTGCCAGCAGCTTGGAGGCGGGTTATGGAAACACCATATATTTT; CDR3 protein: CASSLEAGYGNTIYF
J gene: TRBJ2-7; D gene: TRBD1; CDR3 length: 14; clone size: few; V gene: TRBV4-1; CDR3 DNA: TGCGCCAGCAGCCAAGGACAGGGGATCTACGAGCAGTACTTC; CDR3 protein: CASSQGQGIYEQYF
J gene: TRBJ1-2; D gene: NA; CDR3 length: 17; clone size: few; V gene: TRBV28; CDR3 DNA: TGTGCCAGCAGTGCCTTGGTCCTCCCTGGTTCGGACTATGGCTACACCTTC; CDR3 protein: CASSALVLPGSDYGYTF
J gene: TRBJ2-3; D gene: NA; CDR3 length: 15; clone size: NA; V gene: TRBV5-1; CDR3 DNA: TGCGCCAGCAGCTTGGAGGCACAGGGTCCAGATACGCAGTATTTT; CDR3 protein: CASSLEAQGPDTQYF
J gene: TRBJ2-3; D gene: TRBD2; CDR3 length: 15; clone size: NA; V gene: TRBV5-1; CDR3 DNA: TGCGCCAGCAGCTCCAGCGGGACCGGCACAGATACGCAGTATTTT; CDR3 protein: CASSSSGTGTDTQYF
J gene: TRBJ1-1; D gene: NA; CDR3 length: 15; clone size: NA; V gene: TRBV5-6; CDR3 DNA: TGTGCCAGCAGCTTGGCCGGGTGGAGGAGGACTGAAGCTTTCTTT; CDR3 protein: CASSLAGWRRTEAFF
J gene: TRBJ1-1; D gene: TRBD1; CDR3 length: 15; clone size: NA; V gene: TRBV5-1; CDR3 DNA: TGCGCCAGCAGCTTGCTACAGGGGTCGGACACTGAAGCTTTCTTT; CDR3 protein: CASSLLQGSDTEAFF
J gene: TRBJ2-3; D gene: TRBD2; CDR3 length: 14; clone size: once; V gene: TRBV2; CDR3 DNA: TGTGCCAGCAGAGGACTAGCTATCACAGATACGCAGTATTTT; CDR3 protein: CASRGLAITDTQYF
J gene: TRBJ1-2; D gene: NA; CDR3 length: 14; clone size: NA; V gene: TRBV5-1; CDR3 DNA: TGCGCCAGCAGCTTGGTTGCGGGGATTGATGGCTACACCTTC; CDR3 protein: CASSLVAGIDGYTF
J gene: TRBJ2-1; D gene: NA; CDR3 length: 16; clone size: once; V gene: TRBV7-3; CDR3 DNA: TGTGCCAGCAGCTTACCCGCGGGACGAGGGAGAGATGAGCAGTTCTTC; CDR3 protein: CASSLPAGRGRDEQFF
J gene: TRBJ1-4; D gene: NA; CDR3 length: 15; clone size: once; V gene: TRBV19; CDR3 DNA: TGTGCCACTTCCGGGGGGGCAGGCGTTGCTGAAAAACTGTTTTTT; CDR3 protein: CATSGGAGVAEKLFF
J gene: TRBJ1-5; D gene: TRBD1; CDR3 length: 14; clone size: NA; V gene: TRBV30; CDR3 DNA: TGTGCCTGGTCCTCAGACAGGGGAGATCAGCCCCAGCATTTT; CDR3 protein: CAWSSDRGDQPQHF
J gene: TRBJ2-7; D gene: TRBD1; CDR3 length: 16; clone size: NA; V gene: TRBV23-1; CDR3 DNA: TGCGCCAGCAGTCAAGTCCAGGGGGCATCTATCTACGAGCAGTACTTC; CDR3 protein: CASSQVQGASIYEQYF
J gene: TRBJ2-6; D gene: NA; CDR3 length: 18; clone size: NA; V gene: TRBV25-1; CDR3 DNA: TGTGCCAGCAGTGATAGGAAGGGGGTTCCATCTGGGGCCAACGTCCTGACTTTC; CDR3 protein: CASSDRKGVPSGANVLTF
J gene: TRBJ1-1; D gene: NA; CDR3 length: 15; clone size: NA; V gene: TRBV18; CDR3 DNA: TGTGCCAGCTCACCAGTAAGCCCGGGGGTTGCTGAAGCTTTCTTT; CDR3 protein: CASSPVSPGVAEAFF
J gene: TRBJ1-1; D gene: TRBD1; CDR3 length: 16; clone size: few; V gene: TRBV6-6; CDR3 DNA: TGTGCCAGCAGTCACGCCGGACAGGCTCTGAACACTGAAGCTTTCTTT; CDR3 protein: CASSHAGQALNTEAFF
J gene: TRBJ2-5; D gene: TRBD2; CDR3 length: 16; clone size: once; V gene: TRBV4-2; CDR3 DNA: TGTGCCAGCAGCCAAGGGTCTAGCGGGGGACAAGAGACCCAGTACTTC; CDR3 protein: CASSQGSSGGQETQYF
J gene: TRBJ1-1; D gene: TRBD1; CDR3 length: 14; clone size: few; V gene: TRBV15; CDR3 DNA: TGTGCCACCAGCACCAGACAGGGCGTCACTGAAGCTTTCTTT; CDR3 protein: CATSTRQGVTEAFF
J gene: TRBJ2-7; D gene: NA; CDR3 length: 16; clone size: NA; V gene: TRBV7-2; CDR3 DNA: TGTGCCAGCAGCCTTATGGGCCAGGGGGGTACCTACGAGCAGTACTTC; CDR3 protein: CASSLMGQGGTYEQYF
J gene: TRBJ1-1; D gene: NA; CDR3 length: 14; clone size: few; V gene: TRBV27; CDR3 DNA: TGTGCCAGCAGTTTGTTCGGGGAGAACACTGAAGCTTTCTTT; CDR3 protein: CASSLFGENTEAFF
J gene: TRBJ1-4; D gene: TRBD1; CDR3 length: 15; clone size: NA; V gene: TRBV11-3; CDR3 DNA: TGTGCCAGCAGCTCAATAAGGACAGGGGATGAAAAACTGTTTTTT; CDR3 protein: CASSSIRTGDEKLFF
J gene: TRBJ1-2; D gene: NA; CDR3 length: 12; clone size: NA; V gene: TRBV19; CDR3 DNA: TGTGCCAGTAGTAGAGGGATTCTTGGCTACACCTTC; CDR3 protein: CASSRGILGYTF
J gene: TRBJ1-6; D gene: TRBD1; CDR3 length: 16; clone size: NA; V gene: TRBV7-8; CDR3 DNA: TGTGCCAGCAGCTTGGTCAGGGGGACGAATAATTCACCCCTCCACTTT; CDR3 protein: CASSLVRGTNNSPLHF
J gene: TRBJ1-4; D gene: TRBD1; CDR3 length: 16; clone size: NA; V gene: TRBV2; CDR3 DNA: TGTGCCGGACTTAATTTCCAGGGGGCTAGAAGTGAAAAACTGTTTTTT; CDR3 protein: CAGLNFQGARSEKLFF
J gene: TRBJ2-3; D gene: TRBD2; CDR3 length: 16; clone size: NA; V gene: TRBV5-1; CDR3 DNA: TGCGCCAGCAGCTTGGGGACGGCGGGGGGCCTAGATACGCAGTATTTT; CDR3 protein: CASSLGTAGGLDTQYF
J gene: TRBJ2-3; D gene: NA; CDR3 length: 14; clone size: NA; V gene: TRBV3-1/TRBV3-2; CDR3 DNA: TGTGCCAGCAGCTCAGGGGAAAGTGGAGATACGCAGTATTTT; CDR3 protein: CASSSGESGDTQYF
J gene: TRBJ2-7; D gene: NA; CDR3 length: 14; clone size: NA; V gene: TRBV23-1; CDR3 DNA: TGCGCCAGCAGTCATTCCGGTTACAGCTACGAGCAGTACTTC; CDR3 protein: CASSHSGYSYEQYF